These 8 T cell receptor beta chains originate from one sample sequenced in a study of early T cells in non-severe SARS-CoV-2 infection. TCRdb processed the 5' RACE reads anew with MiXCR; each CDR3 protein has one entry. Among around 70,000 distinct CDR3 sequences, 12% were seen once, and the ten largest hold over 1.5%. The sequencing sample was made of whole blood. These receptors were taken from an adult who was a healthcare worker with PCR-confirmed SARS-CoV-2 infection or an uninfected control (not recorded which).

This clonotype was seen ten or more times. The chain has TRBV29-1 and TRBJ2-3, with TRBD1 matching 8 bases. Germline loops: CDR1 SQVTM, CDR2 ANQGSEA. After removal of 3 bases from V and 2 bases from J, the junction contained 7 bases not matched to a gene. The CDR3 has 15 amino acids. The chain's CDR3 is CSVDDRGRNTDTQYF. The CDR3 DNA is TGCAGCGTTGATGACAGGGGTCGTAACACAGATACGCAGTATTTT.

V usage is TRBV30 and J usage is TRBJ1-2; perhaps TRBD1 as D (6 bases). Germline V CDR1 and CDR2: GTSNPN, SVGIG (reference sequence). CDR3 length equals 12 residues. The V end was cut by 4 bases, the J end by 4 bases, with 10 bases between. In DNA, the CDR3 is TGTGCCTGGACAGGGGCTGTCTATGGCTACACCTTC. This sequence encodes CAWTGAVYGYTF.

About this clonotype itself: This could be a read error, since a much larger clone is one nucleotide away. The chain couples TRBV20-1 to TRBJ1-2; D not resolved. Germline V gene data show CDR1 as DFQATT and CDR2 as SNEGSKA (reference sequence). V lost 4 bases to trimming and J lost 4 bases, with 10 bases between them. The CDR3 has 12 amino acids. The CDR3 loop reads CSATASIYGYTF. CDR3 bases: TGCAGTGCTACGGCATCTATCTATGGCTACACCTTC.

This clonotype was counted between two and nine times. The chain couples TRBV11-2 to TRBJ2-7; D is uncertain. Germline-derived CDR1 and CDR2 are SGHAT and FQNNGV. The CDR3 is 12 residues long. V was shortened by 4 bases and J by 4 bases, with 8 bases between the two germline ends. The CDR3 DNA sequence: TGTGCCAGCAGCTCCCTTATATACGAGCAGTACTTC. Translating it yields CASSSLIYEQYF.

The J gene is TRBJ2-5, the V gene TRBV5-4; possible D gene TRBD2, 5 bases. Trimming cost V 2 bases and J 1 base, with 9 bases left between them. Germline lookup yields CDR1 SGHNT and CDR2 YYREEE (reference sequence). The CDR3 length is 14 residues. The CDR3 DNA is TGTGCCAGCAGCTTACGGGAAGGCCAAGAGACCCAGTACTTC. Its protein product is CASSLREGQETQYF.

This clonotype was found a few times. V and J are TRBV9 and TRBJ2-7; D unresolved. This CDR3 has 14 residues. The V end was cut by 3 bases, the J end by 0 bases, with 10 bases between. CDR1 and CDR2 (germline): SGDLS, YYNGEE. CDR3 sequence reads: CASSANLDSYEQYF. CDR3 coding DNA: TGTGCCAGCAGCGCTAACCTAGACTCCTACGAGCAGTACTTC. Supplemented by reference TRBV9 and TRBJ2-7, the full variable domain reads DSGVTQTPKHLITATGQRVTLRCSPRSGDLSVYWYQQSLDQGLQFLIQYYNGEERAKGNILERFSAQQFPDLHSELNLSSLELGDSALYFCASSANLDSYEQYFGPGTRLTVT.

With respect to this clonotype: Sequence at one end of the junction differs from germline and may be a read error. V usage is TRBV20-1 and J usage is TRBJ2-3; TRBD1 is a possible D gene (5 bases). Germline CDR1 DFQATT, CDR2 SNEGSKA (reference sequence). This CDR3 has 13 amino acids. The CDR3 DNA is TGCAGTGCTAGTGGGCAGAGCACAGGTACGCAGTATTTT. This encodes CSASGQSTGTQYF.

The chain has TRBV15 and TRBJ1-6, with 7 bases identical to TRBD1. V gave up 6 bases and J gave up 11 bases; unmatched junction bases: 10. The CDR3 runs to 14 residues. The V gene's germline CDR1 is LNHNV and CDR2 YYDKDF (reference sequence). Written as DNA, the CDR3 is TGTGCCACCAGAGGGGGGACAGCCCCAGCACCCCTCCACTTT. This encodes CATRGGTAPAPLHF.